Below are 21 T cell receptor beta chains sequenced from a single sample in a study of CD8+ T cells in alopecia areata. It was cDNA, reverse transcribed from extracted RNA, that served as the sequencing template. Method: immunoSEQ multiplex PCR; TCRdb's copy keeps in-frame clones and lacks some. The sample yields some 110,000 clones, under 60% seen once. Treatment of the sample: oral pan-JAK inhibitor, 5-10 mg twice daily. The sequencing used CD8+ T cells sorted from blood, collected at week 24, from a patient treated with tofacitinib. The source is a human donor with alopecia areata.

On this clone itself: This CDR3 is also generated by other DNA sequences in the sample. The CDR3 bases are TGTGCCTGGAGTGAAGGGCTTGAAGCTTTCTTT. As protein: CAWSEGLEAFF. The chain recombines TRBV30 with TRBJ1-1; D gene unclear. The CDR3 totals 11 residues. The germline V and J ends were trimmed by 1 base and 7 bases, with 7 bases remaining between them. The germline gives CDR1 GTSNPN, CDR2 SVGIG (reference sequence). Filled out from reference TRBV30 and TRBJ1-1, the complete variable domain reads SQTIHQWPATLVQPVGSPLSLECTVEGTSNPNLYWYRQAAGRGLQLLFYSVGIGQISSEVPQNLSASRPQDRQFILSSKKLLLSDSGFYLCAWSEGLEAFFGQGTRLTVV.

The chain joins TRBV14 to TRBJ2-4; possible D gene TRBD2, 6 bases. Trimming removed 6 bases from V and 7 bases from J, with 22 bases in between. Germline assignment: CDR1 SGHDN and CDR2 FVKESK. The CDR3 is 16 amino acids. The CDR3 DNA follows: TGTGCCAGCAGGCCAAGGAGGGCACCATCTATCAACATTCAGTACTTC. Protein product: CASRPRRAPSINIQYF. Together with reference TRBV14 and TRBJ2-4, the CDR3 gives the full variable domain: EAGVTQFPSHSVIEKGQTVTLRCDPISGHDNLYWYRRVMGKEIKFLLHFVKESKQDESGMPNNRFLAERTGGTYSTLKVQPAELEDSGVYFCASRPRRAPSINIQYFGAGTRLSVL.

This clone was seen a few times. The chain links TRBV29-1 to TRBJ1-2; D may be TRBD1 (5 bases). V lost 6 bases, J lost 5 bases, and 19 bases lay in between. Germline CDR1 and CDR2: SQVTM and ANQGSEA. The CDR3 spans 14 residues. The CDR3 DNA sequence: TGCAGCGTAAAAGAAGGGGTCTTTTCATATGGCTACACCTTC. Residues: CSVKEGVFSYGYTF.

The chain employs TRBV7-9 and TRBJ2-7, with D hard to call. CDR1 is SEHNR and CDR2 is FQNEAQ in the germline V gene (reference sequence). This CDR3 has 11 residues. Trimming took 5 bases from V and 1 from J, leaving 3 bases between them. Here the CDR3 reads CASSASYEQYF. The CDR3 coding sequence is TGTGCCAGCAGCGCGTCCTACGAGCAGTACTTC.

This rearrangement joins TRBV6-1 to TRBJ1-2; TRBD1 might be the D (5 bases). The V gene's germline CDR1 is MNHNS and CDR2 SASEGT. The CDR3 totals 15 residues. Between the trimmed V and J ends, which lost 6 bases and 2 bases, there was a span of 16 bases. The CDR3: CASSQSLGTNYGYTF. The CDR3 nucleotides are TGTGCCAGCAGCCAAAGTTTGGGGACGAACTATGGCTACACCTTC.

Only a few counts were recorded for this clone. The V and J genes are TRBV19 and TRBJ1-1, with a possible D match to TRBD1 (6 bases). The V end was cut by 9 bases, the J end by 1 base, with 15 bases between. This CDR3 is 14 amino acids long. Germline lookup yields CDR1 LNHDA and CDR2 SQIVND (reference sequence). The DNA of the CDR3 is TGTGCCAGCCAGCTAGGGGGTTGGAACACTGAAGCTTTCTTT. Translation: CASQLGGWNTEAFF. The full variable domain, completed using reference TRBV19 and TRBJ1-1, is DGGITQSPKYLFRKEGQNVTLSCEQNLNHDAMYWYRQDPGQGLRLIYYSQIVNDFQKGDIAEGYSVSREKKESFPLTVTSAQKNPTAFYLCASQLGGWNTEAFFGQGTRLTVV.

The chain couples TRBV19 to TRBJ2-3, with D unresolved. Germline values: CDR1 LNHDA, CDR2 SQIVND (reference sequence). V was shortened by 6 bases and J by 4 bases, with 11 bases between the two germline ends. This CDR3 comprises 13 residues. CDR3 sequence (DNA): TGTGCCAGTAGCATAATATTGGCAGATACGCAGTATTTT. Translation: CASSIILADTQYF.

The chain joins TRBV7-2 to TRBJ2-7; the D gene is possibly TRBD1 (6 bases). The CDR3 covers 14 residues. The V gene lost 2 bases and the J gene lost 5 bases, with 13 bases spanning the gap. Germline V gene lookup returns CDR1 SGHTA and CDR2 FQGNSA. In DNA form, the CDR3 reads TGTGCCAGCAGCTTAACCCCGGGACAACACGAGCAGTACTTC. It encodes CASSLTPGQHEQYF.

The table lists this clone with a few counts. This sequence joins TRBV18 and TRBJ1-1, with 8 bases lining up with TRBD1. Trimming at V came to 0 bases and at J to 1 base, leaving 1 base not matched to a gene. The CDR3 has 15 residues. Germline V CDR1 and CDR2: KGHSH, LQKENI. The CDR3 DNA sequence: TGTGCCAGCTCACCACCGCAGGGGGCGAACACTGAAGCTTTCTTT. It yields the protein CASSPPQGANTEAFF.

The gene calls are TRBV7-9 and TRBJ2-3; the D gene could be TRBD1 or TRBD2 (6 bases each). Trimming left V 4 bases short and J 3 bases short, with 11 bases between. CDR3 length equals 14 residues. Germline CDR1 is SEHNR and CDR2 is FQNEAQ (reference sequence). In DNA form, the CDR3 reads TGTGCCAGCAGCTCTGGGGGGCTGACAGATACGCAGTATTTT. Residues: CASSSGGLTDTQYF. Together with reference TRBV7-9 and TRBJ2-3, the CDR3 gives the full variable domain: DTGVSQNPRHKITKRGQNVTFRCDPISEHNRLYWYRQTLGQGPEFLTYFQNEAQLEKSRLLSDRFSAERPKGSFSTLEIQRTEQGDSAMYLCASSSGGLTDTQYFGPGTRLTVL.

In its sample, this clone was seen a few times. The chain links TRBV2 to TRBJ2-7; no firm D call. Trimming pared 7 bases from V and 0 bases from J, leaving 19 bases between. The CDR3 is 16 residues long. Germline-derived CDR1 and CDR2 are SNHLY and FYNNEI. The CDR3 bases are TGTGCCAGCACCCCGACGGAGAGTGGGTCCTCCTACGAGCAGTACTTC. Translated: CASTPTESGSSYEQYF.

The chain recombines TRBV7-3 with TRBJ2-3; D may be TRBD2 (6 bases). The CDR3 is made up of 15 amino acids. Between the trimmed V and J ends, which lost 2 bases and 4 bases, there was a span of 13 bases. Germline values: CDR1 SGHTA, CDR2 FQGTGA. The CDR3 is CASSLGGEVPDTQYF. The CDR3 nucleotides are TGTGCCAGCAGCTTAGGAGGGGAGGTCCCAGATACGCAGTATTTT.

The rearrangement joins TRBV27 to TRBJ2-1, with D perhaps matching TRBD1 (5 bases). V lost 2 bases and J lost 0, with 23 bases in between. The CDR3 is 20 amino acids. CDR1 and CDR2 from the germline V gene are MNHEY and SMNVEV (reference sequence). CDR3 sequence: CASSLTGVGWEIPSYNEQFF. Written as DNA, the CDR3 is TGTGCCAGCAGTTTAACAGGCGTGGGGTGGGAAATCCCCTCCTACAATGAGCAGTTCTTC.

In its sample, this clone was seen a few times. The rearrangement links TRBV4-1 to TRBJ1-2; D is possibly TRBD1 (6 bases). With 0 bases removed from V and 3 bases from J, the gap between germline ends came to 17 bases. The CDR3 is made up of 17 amino acids. Germline CDR1 is MGHRA and CDR2 is YSYEKL. The CDR3 sequence: CASSQERATGSYYGYTF. The CDR3 bases are TGCGCCAGCAGCCAAGAACGAGCGACAGGTTCCTACTATGGCTACACCTTC.

V usage is TRBV13 and J usage is TRBJ2-7; D unresolved. With 1 base removed from V and 0 bases from J, the gap between germline ends came to 4 bases. Germline CDR1 reads PRHDT; CDR2 reads FYEKMQ (reference sequence). The CDR3 has 13 amino acids. The CDR3 sequence is CASSLVNSYEQYF. CDR3 DNA: TGTGCCAGCAGCTTAGTCAACTCCTACGAGCAGTACTTC. Full variable domain (remainder filled in from reference TRBV13 and TRBJ2-7): AAGVIQSPRHLIKEKRETATLKCYPIPRHDTVYWYQQGPGQDPQFLISFYEKMQSDKGSIPDRFSAQQFSDYHSELNMSSLELGDSALYFCASSLVNSYEQYFGPGTRLTVT.

The sample holds a few counts of this clone. The chain carries TRBV27 and TRBJ2-7; TRBD1 matches 10 bases. In germline, CDR1 is MNHEY, CDR2 SMNVEV (reference sequence). The CDR3 runs 14 residues. Trimming took 5 bases from V and 4 from J; bases not matched to a gene: 5. CDR3 amino acids: CASSTRTGGYEQYF. The CDR3 nucleotides read TGTGCCAGCAGTACACGGACAGGGGGATACGAGCAGTACTTC.

This chain uses TRBV11-2 with TRBJ1-2, with 7 bases aligning to TRBD1. This CDR3 is built from 15 residues. Trimming took 3 bases from V and 7 from J; bases not matched to a gene: 11. Germline assignment: CDR1 SGHAT and CDR2 FQNNGV. CDR3 nucleotide sequence: TGTGCCAGCAGCTTGCTCTCCGGGACAGCAAGTGGCTACACCTTC. Translating gives CASSLLSGTASGYTF.

This chain joins TRBV7-2 and TRBJ2-5; possibly TRBD2 for D (6 bases). Germline V gene lookup returns CDR1 SGHTA and CDR2 FQGNSA. CDR3 length: 15 amino acids. Trimming cost V 4 bases and J 7 bases, with 19 bases left between them. In DNA, the CDR3 is TGTGCCAGCAGCTGCCGGGACTGTGATCCGGGGACCCAGTACTTC. The encoded protein is CASSCRDCDPGTQYF.

A few counts support this clone. CDR3 protein: CASSYRDTYEQYF. CDR3 nucleotides: TGTGCCAGCAGTTACCGGGACACCTACGAGCAGTACTTC. V usage is TRBV6-5 and J usage is TRBJ2-7; TRBD1 is a possible D gene (6 bases). The V gene lost 2 bases and the J gene lost 2 bases, with 7 bases spanning the gap. The CDR3 has 13 residues. CDR1 MNHEY and CDR2 SVGAGI come from the germline V gene.

The rearrangement uses TRBV6-6 and TRBJ1-2; D gene uncertain. The length of the CDR3 is 11 residues. Per germline, CDR1 MNHNY and CDR2 SVGAGI (reference sequence). The V end lost 2 bases, the J end lost 4 bases, and 2 bases lay between the germline ends. The CDR3 region has the DNA TGTGCCAGCAGTTACCTCTATGGCTACACCTTC. Amino acid sequence: CASSYLYGYTF.

The chain joins TRBV12-5 to TRBJ1-6; D ambiguous. Per the germline V gene, CDR1 is LGHNT and CDR2 is FRNRAP. The V and J ends lost 4 bases and 6 bases respectively, with 7 bases between them. The CDR3 spans 13 residues. The CDR3 loop reads CASGSSLNSPLHF. Here the CDR3 DNA reads TGTGCTAGTGGTTCCAGTCTTAATTCACCCCTCCACTTT.